These T cell receptor beta chains were read from a single sample in a study of spatial heterogeneity in lung cancer. TCRdb re-analysed the 5' RACE reads in MiXCR, keeping a single row per CDR3 protein. The sample has around 100,000 distinct CDR3 sequences, 3.5% to 5% seen once; the top ten hold roughly 20%. The sequencing here drew on lung tumor tissue, taken at surgery. These receptor sequences come from a male donor with early-stage non-small cell lung cancer. The CDR3 runs from the conserved cysteine through the conserved F or W. A D gene is named only where the DNA matches it firmly. Expanded clones are given a class, and other clones once, few, many or no size at all.

V	D	size	J	CDR3	DNA
TRBV4-1	NA	many	TRBJ1-2	CASSNPFRGQEQNYGYTF	TGCGCCAGCAGCAATCCCTTTCGAGGGCAGGAACAGAACTATGGCTACACCTTC
TRBV20-1	TRBD1	many	TRBJ1-6	CSVGTGPNSPLHF	TGCAGTGTTGGGACAGGGCCCAATTCACCCCTCCACTTT
TRBV7-9	TRBD1	NA	TRBJ2-7	CASSQQGISYEQYF	TGTGCCAGCAGCCAACAGGGGATCTCCTACGAGCAGTACTTC
TRBV29-1	TRBD1	many	TRBJ2-7	CSVVRGGGYEQYF	TGCAGCGTTGTTCGAGGGGGCGGGTACGAGCAGTACTTC
TRBV9	NA	NA	TRBJ2-7	CVSSATGYEQYF	TGTGTCAGCAGCGCCACGGGCTACGAGCAGTACTTC
TRBV7-8	NA	many	TRBJ2-1	CASSRAESSYNEQFF	TGTGCCAGCAGTCGGGCGGAATCCTCCTACAATGAGCAGTTCTTC
TRBV3-1	NA	many	TRBJ1-1	CASSREQGEAFF	TGTGCCAGCAGCCGGGAGCAGGGTGAAGCTTTCTTT
TRBV6-5	NA	many	TRBJ2-5	CASSYSRRRQETQYF	TGTGCCAGCAGTTACTCGAGGAGGCGCCAAGAGACCCAGTACTTC
TRBV5-1	NA	many	TRBJ2-5	CASSGRKETQYF	TGCGCCAGCAGCGGTCGTAAAGAGACCCAGTACTTC
TRBV5-5	TRBD1	few	TRBJ2-7	CASSRTILTGAAYEQYF	TGTGCCAGCAGCCGAACAATCTTAACAGGGGCGGCCTACGAGCAGTACTTC
TRBV25-1	TRBD1	few	TRBJ2-2	CASSAGGPGELFF	TGTGCCAGCAGTGCAGGGGGACCCGGGGAGCTGTTTTTT
TRBV27	NA	many	TRBJ1-6	CASRARDRVDNSPLHF	TGTGCCAGCAGAGCCCGGGACCGCGTAGATAATTCACCCCTCCACTTT
TRBV10-3	TRBD1	many	TRBJ2-7	CAINNRGVRYEQYF	TGTGCCATCAATAACAGGGGGGTGAGGTACGAGCAGTACTTC
TRBV11-1	NA	NA	TRBJ2-3	CASHLSGYTDTQYF	TGTGCCAGCCACCTTTCGGGCTACACAGATACGCAGTATTTT
TRBV27	NA	many	TRBJ2-2	CASRRGTGELFF	TGTGCCAGCAGGAGGGGCACCGGGGAGCTGTTTTTT
TRBV28	NA	NA	TRBJ1-5	CASREIAGRPQHF	TGTGCCAGCCGGGAAATCGCGGGGAGGCCCCAGCATTTT
TRBV6-2/TRBV6-3	NA	many	TRBJ1-4	CASSYSKARLATNEKLFF	TGTGCCAGCAGTTACTCGAAGGCCCGTCTAGCGACTAATGAAAAACTGTTTTTT
TRBV27	TRBD1	many	TRBJ1-2	CASSLHRGESGYTF	TGTGCCAGCAGTTTGCACAGGGGGGAAAGTGGCTACACCTTC
TRBV6-6	NA	few	TRBJ2-1	CASSYSVSISSYNEQFF	TGTGCCAGCAGTTACTCGGTATCGATTAGCTCCTACAATGAGCAGTTCTTC
TRBV28	NA	many	TRBJ2-1	CASSLLGSEAGGRQFF	TGTGCCAGCAGTTTATTGGGTAGCGAGGCCGGGGGACGACAGTTCTTC
TRBV28	TRBD1	many	TRBJ2-7	CASATGQGFPEYPYEQYF	TGTGCCAGCGCCACAGGACAGGGCTTCCCGGAATACCCCTACGAGCAGTACTTC
TRBV20-1	TRBD2	many	TRBJ2-1	CSALAGGRNEQFF	TGCAGTGCGCTAGCGGGAGGTCGCAATGAGCAGTTCTTC
TRBV7-9	NA	few	TRBJ1-1	CASGQYTEAFF	TGTGCCAGCGGACAGTACACTGAAGCTTTCTTT
TRBV15	NA	NA	TRBJ2-5	CATSRGGKTQYF	TGTGCCACCAGCAGAGGGGGAAAGACCCAGTACTTC
TRBV28	TRBD1	many	TRBJ2-7	CASSSRQGNHEQYF	TGTGCCAGCAGTTCTAGACAGGGGAACCACGAGCAGTACTTC
TRBV5-1	NA	many	TRBJ1-1	CASSLIEVKSTEAFF	TGCGCCAGCAGCTTGATTGAGGTCAAGAGCACTGAAGCTTTCTTT
TRBV28	NA	few	TRBJ2-3	CASSPQTGTDTQYF	TGTGCCAGCAGTCCTCAAACAGGGACAGATACGCAGTATTTT
TRBV6-5	NA	many	TRBJ1-2	CASVSGSGYGYTF	TGTGCCAGCGTCTCGGGATCAGGGTATGGCTACACCTTC
TRBV5-1	NA	few	TRBJ2-7	CASSLDARFSYEQYF	TGCGCCAGCAGCTTGGATGCCCGCTTCTCCTACGAGCAGTACTTC
TRBV3-1	NA	many	TRBJ1-4	CASSQESGVVRESYEDEKLFF	TGTGCCAGCAGCCAAGAGTCGGGCGTGGTCAGGGAATCATATGAAGATGAAAAACTGTTTTTT
TRBV10-2	NA	many	TRBJ1-5	CASSEWDQPQHF	TGCGCCAGCAGTGAGTGGGATCAGCCCCAGCATTTT
TRBV2	NA	once	TRBJ1-4	CARRTASSEKLFF	TGTGCCAGACGGACAGCTAGTAGTGAAAAACTGTTTTTT
TRBV7-9	NA	many	TRBJ1-1	CASSSADIMNTEAFF	TGTGCCAGCAGCTCCGCGGACATAATGAACACTGAAGCTTTCTTT
TRBV11-2	TRBD1	many	TRBJ2-4	CASSSLRDRGVHFAKNIQYF	TGTGCCAGCAGCTCCCTCCGGGACAGGGGCGTACATTTTGCCAAAAACATTCAGTACTTC
TRBV27	NA	many	TRBJ2-3	CASSLLAALDTQYF	TGTGCCAGCAGTTTACTCGCAGCGTTGGATACGCAGTATTTT
TRBV7-9	NA	NA	TRBJ1-1	CASSLGGDPNTEAFF	TGTGCCAGCAGCTTAGGGGGAGATCCGAACACTGAAGCTTTCTTT
TRBV6-6	NA	many	TRBJ1-2	CASSYGHRVNYGYTF	TGTGCCAGCAGTTACGGCCACAGGGTTAACTATGGCTACACCTTC
TRBV2	NA	many	TRBJ2-4	CASSESAGSNIQYF	TGTGCCAGCAGTGAATCGGCGGGGTCAAACATTCAGTACTTC
TRBV3-1	NA	NA	TRBJ2-1	CASSQGQYNEQFF	TGTGCCAGCAGCCAAGGACAGTACAATGAGCAGTTCTTC
TRBV7-2	NA	many	TRBJ2-5	CASSSHHSGTQYF	TGTGCCAGCAGCTCTCATCATTCGGGGACCCAGTACTTC
TRBV27	NA	many	TRBJ2-3	CASGPFSVLTDTQYF	TGTGCCAGCGGTCCCTTTTCGGTCCTCACAGATACGCAGTATTTT
TRBV2	NA	many	TRBJ2-5	CASNRLEQETQYF	TGTGCCAGCAACAGACTAGAGCAAGAGACCCAGTACTTC
TRBV2	NA	many	TRBJ2-3	CAGGVRTDTQYF	TGTGCCGGAGGGGTCCGCACAGATACGCAGTATTTT
TRBV19	NA	NA	TRBJ1-2	CASSIPSRAAYGYTF	TGTGCCAGTAGTATCCCGTCCCGGGCAGCTTATGGCTACACCTTC
TRBV5-1	TRBD1	many	TRBJ2-1	CASRRAGTGVNNEQFF	TGCGCCAGCAGGAGGGCCGGGACAGGGGTTAACAATGAGCAGTTCTTC
TRBV15	NA	many	TRBJ1-5	CATSRGAGLPPQHF	TGTGCCACCAGCAGAGGGGCAGGACTACCGCCCCAGCATTTT
TRBV6-1	NA	NA	TRBJ2-2	CASNRHNTGELFF	TGTGCCAGCAATCGACACAACACCGGGGAGCTGTTTTTT
TRBV6-5	TRBD1	many	TRBJ1-4	CASRGTGGLQEKLFF	TGTGCCAGCAGAGGTACAGGGGGACTACAGGAGAAACTGTTTTTT
TRBV20-1	TRBD2	many	TRBJ2-1	CSARPTSGGTSYNEQFF	TGCAGTGCTAGACCGACTAGCGGGGGGACCTCCTACAATGAGCAGTTCTTC
TRBV6-4	NA	many	TRBJ1-1	CASSVRSNTEAFF	TGTGCCAGCAGTGTTCGGTCGAACACTGAAGCTTTCTTT
TRBV2	NA	many	TRBJ1-2	CASSASTYGYTF	TGTGCCAGCAGTGCTAGTACGTATGGCTACACCTTC
TRBV20-1	NA	many	TRBJ2-7	CSARDSSYEQYF	TGCAGTGCTAGAGATTCTTCCTACGAGCAGTACTTC
TRBV2	TRBD2	many	TRBJ2-3	CASSGAGGATDTQYF	TGTGCCAGCAGTGGAGCGGGAGGCGCCACAGATACGCAGTATTTT
TRBV5-6	TRBD1	NA	TRBJ2-7	CASSPTRGPTYEQYF	TGTGCCAGCAGCCCGACCAGGGGGCCAACCTACGAGCAGTACTTC
TRBV10-1	NA	many	TRBJ2-7	CASRRRTDDSYEQYF	TGCGCCAGCCGGCGGAGGACAGACGATTCCTACGAGCAGTACTTC